This is a list of T cell receptor beta chains from one sample in a study of T cells after yellow fever vaccination. Via MiXCR, TCRdb re-called the 5' RACE reads, giving one row per CDR3 protein. The table has hundreds of thousands of distinct CDR3 sequences, around 6.4% seen once. The sequencing used PBMCs, collected 5 days after the yellow fever booster vaccination. The receptors stem from a man in his thirties or forties who received the YFV17D yellow fever vaccine. Each CDR3 is given with its conserved first and last residue. Some rows have no size entry. The others give once, few or many, or a class for an expanded clone.

NA TRBV20-1 CSARVAGQATNSPLHF
few TRBV29-1 CSVEQTDRNSYEQYF
few TRBV7-2 CASHPGRTTYEQYF
many TRBV27 CASSFNRGLETQYF
many TRBV12-3/TRBV12-4 CASSFGGRASETQYF
NA TRBV27 CASSLSGLAAEGQFF
many TRBV6-6 CASSQGFAEAFF
few TRBV5-1 CASEETSGINEQFF
many TRBV5-1 CASSSSGGLGNEQYF
NA TRBV6-5 CASSYTGTGTGETQYF
few TRBV6-2/TRBV6-3 CASSAQYGFEYNEQFF
few TRBV5-1 CASMGDRTGEQYF
NA TRBV15 CATRRVGTGAYGYTF
NA TRBV5-8 CTSSFLPLEQYF
few TRBV6-6 CASSYADQPQHF
few TRBV20-1 CSARASSTGRYNEQFF
few TRBV20-1 CSARLSGDSYYYEQYF
few TRBV2 CASTPDRVNQPQHF
NA TRBV12-3/TRBV12-4 CASSSGPNHDTQYF
many TRBV7-3 CASSISGWDEQFF
NA TRBV3-1 CASSPPDSSGNTIYF
NA TRBV20-1 CSAVFRRSGANVLTF
NA TRBV7-2 CASSTTWNTGELFF
many TRBV20-1 CSARAGTSGSYEQYF
few TRBV9 CASSANGGDTQYF
many TRBV12-5 CASGLGRTSGNGNEQFF
many TRBV3-1 CASSQDIRGGEAFF
NA TRBV7-9 CASSPLSGVADTQYF
NA TRBV10-1 CGGSTGELFF
many TRBV28 CASSIDRDYGYTF
many TRBV7-1 CASSSGRHRTIHPVPNTGELFF
many TRBV6-5 CASSYAGQGRKRTQYF
few TRBV20-1 CSAPRTGELFF
many TRBV7-2 CASSLVAVTYEQYF
NA TRBV6-5 CASSYREATNEKLFF
few TRBV12-3/TRBV12-4 CASRETATTGELFF
NA TRBV7-2 CASSLSLQSTDTQYF